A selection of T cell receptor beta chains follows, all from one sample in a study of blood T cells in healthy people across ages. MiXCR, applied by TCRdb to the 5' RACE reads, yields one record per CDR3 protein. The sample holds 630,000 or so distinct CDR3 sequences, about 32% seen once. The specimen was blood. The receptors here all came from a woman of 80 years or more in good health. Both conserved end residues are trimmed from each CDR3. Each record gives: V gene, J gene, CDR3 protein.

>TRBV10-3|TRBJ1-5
ATLQPGLLNQPQH
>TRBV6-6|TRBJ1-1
ASSSHRAGDTEAF
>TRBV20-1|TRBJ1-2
SAGGGQGAHGYT
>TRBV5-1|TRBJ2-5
ASSAGGIQETQY
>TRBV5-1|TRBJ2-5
ASSSGLGRETQY
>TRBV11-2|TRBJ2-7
ANSLNPGTPYEQY
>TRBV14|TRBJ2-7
ASSLGRTGGLYEQY
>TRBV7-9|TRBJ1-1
ASSTGPTGTEAF
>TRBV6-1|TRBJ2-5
ASSSRRTGTSGAVTQY
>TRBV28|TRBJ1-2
ASSSPVGQASDYT
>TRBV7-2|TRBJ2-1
ASSPNRVLSHEQF
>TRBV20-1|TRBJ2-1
SAQSATGTSGGEQF
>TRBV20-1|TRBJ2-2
SARVEYDTGELF
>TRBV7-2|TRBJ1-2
ASSLAGAEPNYGYT
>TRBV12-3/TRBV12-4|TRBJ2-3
ASSLGRLTDTQY
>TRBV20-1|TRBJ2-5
SARDARGGLQETQY
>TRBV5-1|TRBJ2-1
ASSWNDRVSSYNEQF
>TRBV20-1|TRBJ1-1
SAREGQLVTEAF
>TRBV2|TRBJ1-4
ASRMGYEKLF
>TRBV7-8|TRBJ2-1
ASSPLLFAAYNEQF
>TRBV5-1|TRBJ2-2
ASSLAPPGQGNTGELF
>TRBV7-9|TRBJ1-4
ASSLERTRSVREKLF
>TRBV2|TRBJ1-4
ASNFRAATNEKLF
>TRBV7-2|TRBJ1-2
ASSLRYGTVSYGYT
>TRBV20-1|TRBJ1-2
SAKGDTGFYGYT
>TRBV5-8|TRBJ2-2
ASSLGVYNTGELF
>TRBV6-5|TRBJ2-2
ASGKAGVNTGELF
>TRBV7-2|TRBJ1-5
ASSLGRDRGQPQH
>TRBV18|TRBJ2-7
ASSRHQGRTYEQY
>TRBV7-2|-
ASSVSGTGRNEQY
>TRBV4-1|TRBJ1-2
ASSQDPSRQGGYGYT
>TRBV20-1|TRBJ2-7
SFLMETGPYEQY
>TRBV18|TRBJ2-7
ASSPGQGKSYEQY
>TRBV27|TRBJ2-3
ASRRRAGGPTDTQY
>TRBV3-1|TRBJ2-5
ASSWDGGAQETQY
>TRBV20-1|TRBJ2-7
SARGEQY
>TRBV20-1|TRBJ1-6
SARPDRSYSPLH
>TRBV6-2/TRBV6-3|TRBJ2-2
ASYVGLTPSTGELF
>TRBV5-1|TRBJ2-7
ASSLGGGPNSYEQY
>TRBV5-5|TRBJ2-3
ASSLKDRYTDTQY
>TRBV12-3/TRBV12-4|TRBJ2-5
ASSLGSSGGAGETQY
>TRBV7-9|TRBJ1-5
ASSFEGKGQPQH
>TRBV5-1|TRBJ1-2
ASSLDRAHYGYT
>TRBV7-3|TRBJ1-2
ASSQNPQGAGGYT
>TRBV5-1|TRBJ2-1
ASSSSSGSMYNEQF
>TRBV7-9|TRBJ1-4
ASSREGLRNEKLF
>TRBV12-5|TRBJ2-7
AGTGGAPYEQY
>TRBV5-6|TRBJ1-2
ASSTRQGFYGYT
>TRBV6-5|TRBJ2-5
ASSYSFGAGGHGTQY
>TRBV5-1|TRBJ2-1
ASSLNTGNEQF
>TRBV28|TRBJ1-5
ASSESGPYQPQH
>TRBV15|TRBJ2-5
ATSRGGQTETQY
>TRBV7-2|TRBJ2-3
ASRHPGQSTDTQY
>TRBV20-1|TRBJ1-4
SARDGRAWNEKLF
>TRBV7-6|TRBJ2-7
ASSLATQYEQY
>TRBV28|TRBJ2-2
ASRTPGRDTGELF
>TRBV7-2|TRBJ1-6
ASSFPRGGSPLH
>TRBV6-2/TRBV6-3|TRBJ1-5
ASSSGRGVDLGPQH
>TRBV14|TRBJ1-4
ASSQRTGAGEKLF
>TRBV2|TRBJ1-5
ASSAHGSQPQH